The 10 T cell receptor beta chains listed next were all sequenced from one sample in a study of Graves' ophthalmopathy and Graves' hyperthyroidism. Using RNA transcripts, the TCR beta CDR3 regions were amplified. RT-PCR in the first round used HTBI primers; a second-round multiplex PCR followed. Via MiXCR, TCRdb re-called the multiplex PCR reads, giving one row per CDR3 protein. The table records about 380,000 distinct CDR3 sequences, approximately 15% of them present only once. Sequencing input: peripheral blood. These receptors originate from a woman aged 18-29 years with stable Graves' hyperthyroidism.

The V gene is TRBV11-1, the J gene TRBJ1-1; 7 nucleotides match TRBD1. The CDR3 has 16 amino acids. V shed 8 bases, J shed 0 bases, and the junction held 12 bases outside the gene matches. Germline CDR1 and CDR2: SGHAT and FQDESV (reference sequence). The CDR3 spells CASAGGKGGVNTEAFF. CDR3 nucleotides: TGTGCCAGCGCAGGGGGGAAGGGTGGGGTGAACACTGAAGCTTTCTTT.

This clonotype showed up many times. CDR3 residues: CATIDDSSNEQYF. The DNA of the CDR3 is TGTGCCACCATCGACGACTCCTCTAACGAGCAGTACTTC. The rearrangement links TRBV24-1 to TRBJ2-7; D call uncertain. This CDR3 contains 13 residues. Germline V CDR1 and CDR2: KGHDR, SFDVKD. V lost 8 bases to trimming and J lost 5 bases, with 15 bases between them.

The chain joins TRBV11-1 to TRBJ1-1; 9 positions match TRBD1. The V gene end was trimmed by 1 base and the J gene end by 6 bases; junction bases not matched to a gene: 9. This CDR3 has 16 amino acids. The germline V gene has CDR1 SGHAT and CDR2 FQDESV (reference sequence). The CDR3 is CASSLGGQGVRSEAFF. CDR3 bases: TGTGCCAGCAGCTTAGGGGGACAGGGTGTACGATCTGAAGCTTTCTTT.

CDR3 nucleotides: TGCGCCAGCAGCCAAGATAGTCAGGAACGCACTGAAGCTTTCTTT. Residues: CASSQDSQERTEAFF. The V and J genes are TRBV4-1 and TRBJ1-1; D is uncertain. The germline gives CDR1 MGHRA, CDR2 YSYEKL. The CDR3 extends over 15 amino acids. Trimming stripped 0 bases from V and 4 bases from J, with 12 bases between.

This clonotype was counted at least ten times. The gene calls are TRBV20-1 and TRBJ2-2; 8 bases fit TRBD2. In germline, CDR1 is DFQATT, CDR2 SNEGSKA (reference sequence). This CDR3 region has 15 residues. J gave up 4 bases and V 2 bases, and 6 bases lay outside the gene matches. DNA for the CDR3: TGCAGTGCTAGAAGGGCGGGGGGTATCACCGGGGAGCTGTTTTTT. It specifies CSARRAGGITGELFF.

The sample holds many counts of this clonotype. In DNA form, the CDR3 reads TGCAGCGCAAAAACGGGACTAGAAGAGACCCAGTACTTC. Translating it yields CSAKTGLEETQYF. The rearrangement joins TRBV29-1 to TRBJ2-5, with 8 bases identical to TRBD2. Germline loops: CDR1 SQVTM, CDR2 ANQGSEA. The trim removed 7 bases at V and 3 bases at J, leaving 7 bases unmatched. This CDR3 has 13 residues. Together with reference TRBV29-1 and TRBJ2-5, the CDR3 gives the full variable domain: SAVISQKPSRDICQRGTSLTIQCQVDSQVTMMFWYRQQPGQSLTLIATANQGSEATYESGFVIDKFPISRPNLTFSTLTVSNMSPEDSSIYLCSAKTGLEETQYFGPGTRLLVL.

This chain links TRBV5-6 with TRBJ2-2; 7 nucleotides line up with TRBD1. The CDR3 has 19 amino acids. J lost 2 bases, V lost 3 bases, and 16 bases had no gene match. Germline V lookup: CDR1 SGHDT, CDR2 YYEEEE. Here the CDR3 DNA reads TGTGCCAGCAGCTCGCCGACAGGGATCCCTAGGTCTAACACCGGGGAGCTGTTTTTT. Protein product: CASSSPTGIPRSNTGELFF. Filled out from reference TRBV5-6 and TRBJ2-2, the complete variable domain reads DAGVTQSPTHLIKTRGQQVTLRCSPKSGHDTVSWYQQALGQGPQFIFQYYEEEERQRGNFPDRFSGHQFPNYSSELNVNALLLGDSALYLCASSSPTGIPRSNTGELFFGEGSRLTVL.

This clonotype showed up many times. This rearrangement joins TRBV10-3 to TRBJ2-7, with 7 nucleotides matching TRBD2. Germline V gene lookup returns CDR1 ENHRY and CDR2 SYGVKD. Trimming took 11 bases from V and 4 from J; bases not matched to a gene: 11. The CDR3 has 13 amino acids. In DNA form, the CDR3 reads TGTGCCGCTAGACAGCGGGGTTCATACGAGCAGTACTTC. This gives the protein CAARQRGSYEQYF.

This clonotype was seen many times. This chain uses TRBV4-1 with TRBJ1-2, with D tentatively TRBD1 (6 bases). This CDR3 is built from 15 residues. V was shortened by 4 bases and J by 7 bases, with 19 bases between the two germline ends. Germline CDR1 is MGHRA and CDR2 is YSYEKL. CDR3 protein: CASSPPTRGKGGYTF. The CDR3 region has the DNA TGCGCCAGCAGCCCCCCAACAAGGGGGAAAGGTGGCTACACCTTC.

This clonotype was seen just once. The rearrangement uses TRBV28 and TRBJ1-2; TRBD1 is a possible D gene (6 bases). V gave up 5 bases and J gave up 6 bases, with 13 bases separating them. The CDR3 spans 13 residues. Germline-derived CDR1 and CDR2 are MDHEN and SYDVKM. CDR3 DNA: TGTGCCAGCAGTGTGGGGGGGGGCGATGGCTACACCTTC. It codes for CASSVGGGDGYTF.